Described below is a single T cell receptor (beta chain) sequence and its context. Its specificity is unknown. This record belongs to a study of T cells after yellow fever vaccination. Study context: The fractions with low cell numbers were processed using SMART-Seq v4 Ultra Low Input. Study-wide results and caveats: Peak timing came faster in the weaker secondary response, day 5 versus 15.

The CDR3 extends over 14 amino acids. The ends were cut back, 6 bases at V and 8 bases at J, with 19 bases in the middle. Looked up from germline, CDR1 is ENHRY and CDR2 is SYGVKD. TCRdb reanalysed the 5' RACE reads using MiXCR and keeps one entry per CDR3 protein. The sample comprises approximately 250,000 distinct CDR3 sequences, roughly 5.6% of which are singletons, and under 3.5% rests with the top ten. The sample consisted of CD4+ T cells sorted from PBMCs, taken on the day of the yellow fever booster vaccination. The gene calls are TRBV10-3 and TRBJ1-2; tentatively, D is TRBD1 (6 bases). This clonotype was sampled from a man aged 18 to 30 who received the YFV17D yellow fever vaccine. The CDR3 region has the DNA TGTGCCATCAGCTCCGCGGGGGGCTTACAGGGCTACACCTTC. Translated, it gives CAISSAGGLQGYTF.